The 6 T cell receptor beta chains below come from one sample, sequenced in a study of early T cells in non-severe SARS-CoV-2 infection. TCRdb itself ran the 5' RACE reads through MiXCR, one entry per CDR3 protein. The sample consists of roughly 51,000 distinct CDR3 sequences, about 9.2% of them appearing once. The sequencing input was whole blood. The receptors here all came from an adult who was a healthcare worker with PCR-confirmed SARS-CoV-2 infection or an uninfected control (not recorded which).

This clonotype has just a few counts. CDR3 sequence: CASSPATISDTQYF. CDR3 DNA sequence: TGTGCCAGCAGCCCTGCAACTATCTCGGATACGCAGTATTTT. The chain carries TRBV7-9 and TRBJ2-3; D is unresolved. The CDR3 contains 14 residues. Trimming took off 5 bases at V and 6 bases at J, with 15 bases between the two ends. Germline CDR1 reads SEHNR; CDR2 reads FQNEAQ (reference sequence).

The V and J genes are TRBV3-1 and TRBJ2-4, with D unclear. Trimming removed 4 bases from V and 7 bases from J, with 8 bases in between. The CDR3 sequence is 12 residues long. Per the germline V gene, CDR1 is LGHDT and CDR2 is YNNKEL (reference sequence). CDR3 loop: CASSPGRNIQYF. Written as DNA, the CDR3 is TGTGCCAGCAGCCCCGGACGCAACATTCAGTACTTC.

The chain joins TRBV9 to TRBJ2-1, with D possibly being TRBD2 (6 bases). Per the germline V gene, CDR1 is SGDLS and CDR2 is YYNGEE. The length of the CDR3 is 14 residues. The germline V and J ends were trimmed by 0 bases and 8 bases, with 12 bases remaining between them. CDR3 coding DNA: TGTGCCAGCAGCGTAGTTGCCGGAGGGGATGAGCAGTTCTTC. It encodes CASSVVAGGDEQFF.

This clonotype appeared a single time. J is TRBJ2-1 and V is TRBV12-3 or TRBV12-4; D remains ambiguous. This CDR3 is 12 amino acids long. Trimming pared 6 bases from V and 7 bases from J, leaving 10 bases between. The CDR3 protein is CASSIHVNEQFF. DNA of the CDR3: TGTGCCAGCAGCATACATGTGAATGAGCAGTTCTTC.

This clonotype was seen repeatedly, ten times or more. This chain links TRBV10-3 with TRBJ2-1; no clear D. The CDR3 has 17 residues. Germline lookup yields CDR1 ENHRY and CDR2 SYGVKD. The V gene lost 0 bases and the J gene lost 3 bases, with 15 bases spanning the gap. CDR3 nucleotides: TGTGCCATCAGTGAGTCGATGGCAGCGTCGGACTACAATGAGCAGTTCTTC. It yields the protein CAISESMAASDYNEQFF.

This clonotype was seen only a few times. The chain couples TRBV27 to TRBJ2-1; D may be TRBD2 (6 bases). V lost 0 bases to trimming and J lost 13 bases, with 7 bases between them. The germline CDR1 and CDR2 sequences are MNHEY and SMNVEV (reference sequence). The CDR3 consists of 11 residues. This CDR3 is CASSLSGTQFF. CDR3 sequence (DNA): TGTGCCAGCAGTTTATCCGGGACTCAGTTCTTC.